This T cell receptor (beta chain) originates from a study of Ad26.COV2.S vaccination and SARS-CoV-2 variants. Treatment specified: some 19 received Ad26.COV2.S at low or high dose, single or two shots; 5 received placebo; per-sample allocation not given. Vaccine and placebo recipients were sampled on day 63 after the first injection. Only in-frame clones appear in the TCRdb table, and some are missing; sequencing was by immunoSEQ multiplex PCR. The sample includes some 420,000 clones, 88% seen only once; the top ten take 3.5% to 4%. The CDR3 consists of 15 residues. Trimming cost V 5 bases and J 0 bases; bases outside gene matches: 6. Germline V gives CDR1 SEHNR, CDR2 FQNEAQ (reference sequence).

This chain links TRBV7-9 with TRBJ2-7, with 8 bases lining up with TRBD1. This TCR was sampled from a person between 18 and 59 years old who received the Ad26.COV2.S COVID-19 vaccine or a placebo. This specimen was peripheral blood, taken in a trial of Ad26.COV2.S vaccine versus placebo. CDR3 in DNA: TGTGCCAGCAGCCGACAGGGGCTAGACTCCTACGAGCAGTACTTC. It codes for CASSRQGLDSYEQYF.